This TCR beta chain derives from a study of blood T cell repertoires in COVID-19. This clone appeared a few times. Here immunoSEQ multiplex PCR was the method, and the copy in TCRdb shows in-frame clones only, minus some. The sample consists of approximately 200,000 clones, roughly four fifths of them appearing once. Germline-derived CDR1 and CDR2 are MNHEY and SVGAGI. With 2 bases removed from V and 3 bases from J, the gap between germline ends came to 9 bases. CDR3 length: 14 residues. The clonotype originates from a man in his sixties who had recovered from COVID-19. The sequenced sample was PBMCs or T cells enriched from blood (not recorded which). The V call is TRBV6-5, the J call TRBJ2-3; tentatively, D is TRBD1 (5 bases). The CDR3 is CASSYQGLTDTQYF. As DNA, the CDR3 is TGTGCCAGCAGTTACCAGGGTCTGACAGATACGCAGTATTTT.